This T cell receptor beta chain derives from a study of T cells of healthy individuals. Germline V gene sequence: CDR1 SGHRS, CDR2 YFSETQ. V lost 4 bases to trimming and J lost 5 bases, with 21 bases between them. The length of the CDR3 is 16 residues. One entry per CDR3 protein, called by TCRdb with MiXCR from the 5' RACE reads. The sample has roughly 87,000 distinct CDR3 sequences, roughly 18% seen once. This receptor was obtained from a human donor in good health. The chain employs TRBV5-1 and TRBJ2-5, with no clear D. The CDR3 loop reads CASSLGFTQVGETQYF. CDR3 DNA sequence: TGCGCCAGCAGCCTGGGGTTCACCCAGGTAGGCGAGACCCAGTACTTC.